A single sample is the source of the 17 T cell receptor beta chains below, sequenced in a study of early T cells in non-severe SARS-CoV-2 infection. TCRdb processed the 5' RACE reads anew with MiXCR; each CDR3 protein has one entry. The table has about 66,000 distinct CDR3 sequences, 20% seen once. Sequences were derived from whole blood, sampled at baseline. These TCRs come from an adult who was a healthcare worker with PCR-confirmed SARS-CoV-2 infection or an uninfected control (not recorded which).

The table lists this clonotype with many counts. The CDR3 region is CASSMGDTGGIYGYTF. DNA for the CDR3: TGTGCCAGTAGTATGGGGGATACAGGGGGCATCTATGGCTACACCTTC. The J gene is TRBJ1-2, the V gene TRBV19, with TRBD1 matching over 9 bases. Per the germline V gene, CDR1 is LNHDA and CDR2 is SQIVND (reference sequence). This CDR3 has 16 residues. After removal of 3 bases from V and 4 bases from J, the junction contained 9 bases not matched to a gene.

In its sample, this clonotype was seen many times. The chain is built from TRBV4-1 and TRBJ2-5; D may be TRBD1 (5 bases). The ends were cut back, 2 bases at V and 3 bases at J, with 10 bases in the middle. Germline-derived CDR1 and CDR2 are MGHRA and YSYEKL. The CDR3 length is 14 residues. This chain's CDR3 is CASSQQGLEETQYF. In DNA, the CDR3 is TGCGCCAGCAGCCAACAGGGTTTGGAAGAGACCCAGTACTTC.

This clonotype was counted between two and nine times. The CDR3 nucleotides read TGTGCCAGCAGCTCGGGGGATAGCGAGCAGTACTTC. Its protein product is CASSSGDSEQYF. V usage is TRBV7-6 and J usage is TRBJ2-7; the D gene is possibly TRBD2 (6 bases). V lost 4 bases to trimming and J lost 6 bases, with 10 bases between them. The CDR3 runs to 12 residues. Germline CDR1 is SGHVS and CDR2 is FNYEAQ.

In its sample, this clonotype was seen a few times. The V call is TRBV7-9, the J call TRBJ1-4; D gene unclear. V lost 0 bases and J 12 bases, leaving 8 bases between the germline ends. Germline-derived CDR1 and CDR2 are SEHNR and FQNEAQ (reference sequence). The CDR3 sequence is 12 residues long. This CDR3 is CASSLAVGELFF. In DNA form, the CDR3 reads TGTGCCAGCAGCTTAGCTGTGGGAGAACTGTTTTTT.

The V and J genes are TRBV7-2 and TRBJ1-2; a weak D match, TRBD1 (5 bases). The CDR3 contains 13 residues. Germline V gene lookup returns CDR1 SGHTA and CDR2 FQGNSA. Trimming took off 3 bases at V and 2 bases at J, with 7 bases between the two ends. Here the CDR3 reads CASSFQGNYGYTF. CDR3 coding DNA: TGTGCCAGCAGCTTTCAGGGAAACTATGGCTACACCTTC. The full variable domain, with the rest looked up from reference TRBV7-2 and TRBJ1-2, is GAGVSQSPSNKVTEKGKDVELRCDPISGHTALYWYRQSLGQGLEFLIYFQGNSAPDKSGLPSDRFSAERTGGSVSTLTIQRTQQEDSAVYLCASSFQGNYGYTFGSGTRLTVV.

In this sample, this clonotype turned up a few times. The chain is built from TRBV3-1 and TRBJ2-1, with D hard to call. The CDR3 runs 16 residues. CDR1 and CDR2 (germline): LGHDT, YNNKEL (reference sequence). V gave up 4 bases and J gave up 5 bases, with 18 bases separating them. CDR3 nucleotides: TGTGCCAGCAGCCGGGCCCTGGCTACACTAAACAATGAGCAGTTCTTC. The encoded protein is CASSRALATLNNEQFF.

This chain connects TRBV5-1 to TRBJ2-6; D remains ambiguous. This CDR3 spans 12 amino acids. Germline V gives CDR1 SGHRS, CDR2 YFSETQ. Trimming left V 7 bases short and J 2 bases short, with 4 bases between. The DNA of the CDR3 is TGCGCCAGCGCTCCTGGGGCCAACGTCCTGACTTTC. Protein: CASAPGANVLTF.

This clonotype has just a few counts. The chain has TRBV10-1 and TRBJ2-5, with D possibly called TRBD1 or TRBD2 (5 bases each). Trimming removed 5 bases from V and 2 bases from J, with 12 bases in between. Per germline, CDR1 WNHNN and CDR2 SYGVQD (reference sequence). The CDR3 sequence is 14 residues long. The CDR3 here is CASSRDGLQETQYF. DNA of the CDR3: TGCGCCAGCAGTAGGGACGGACTTCAAGAGACCCAGTACTTC.

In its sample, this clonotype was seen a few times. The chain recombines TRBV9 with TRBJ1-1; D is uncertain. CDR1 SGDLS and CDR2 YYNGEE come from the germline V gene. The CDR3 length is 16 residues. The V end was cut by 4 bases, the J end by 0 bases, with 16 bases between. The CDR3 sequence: CASSPSQTTLNTEAFF. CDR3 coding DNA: TGTGCCAGCAGCCCATCGCAAACGACCCTGAACACTGAAGCTTTCTTT.

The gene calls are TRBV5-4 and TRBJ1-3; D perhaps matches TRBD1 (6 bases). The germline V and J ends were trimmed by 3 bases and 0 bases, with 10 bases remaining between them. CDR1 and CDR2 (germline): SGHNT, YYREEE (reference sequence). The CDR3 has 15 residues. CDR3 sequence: CASSSGTTSGNTIYF. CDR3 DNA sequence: TGTGCCAGCAGCTCAGGGACAACCTCTGGAAACACCATATATTTT.

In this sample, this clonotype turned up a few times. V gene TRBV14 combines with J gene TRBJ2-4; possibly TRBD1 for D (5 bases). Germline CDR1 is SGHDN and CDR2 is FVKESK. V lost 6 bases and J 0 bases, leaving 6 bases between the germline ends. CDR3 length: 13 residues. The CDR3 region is CASRGEAKNIQYF. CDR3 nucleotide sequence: TGTGCCAGCAGAGGGGAAGCCAAAAACATTCAGTACTTC.

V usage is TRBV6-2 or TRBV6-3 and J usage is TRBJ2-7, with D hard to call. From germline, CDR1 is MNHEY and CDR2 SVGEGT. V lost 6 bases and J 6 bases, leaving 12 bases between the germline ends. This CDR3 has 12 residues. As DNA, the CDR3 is TGTGCCAGCAGAGGAAGTTACGGCGAGCAGTACTTC. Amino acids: CASRGSYGEQYF.

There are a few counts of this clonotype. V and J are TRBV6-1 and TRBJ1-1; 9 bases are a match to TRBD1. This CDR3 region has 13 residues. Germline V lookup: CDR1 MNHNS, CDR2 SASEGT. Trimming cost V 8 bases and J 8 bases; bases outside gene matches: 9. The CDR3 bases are TGTGCCAGCGGCCGGGACAGGGATTCCGAAGCTTTCTTT. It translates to CASGRDRDSEAFF.

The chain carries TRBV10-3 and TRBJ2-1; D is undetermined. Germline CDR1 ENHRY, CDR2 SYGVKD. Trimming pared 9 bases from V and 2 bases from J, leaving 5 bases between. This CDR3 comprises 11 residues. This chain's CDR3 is CAISTYNEQFF. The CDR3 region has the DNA TGTGCCATATCCACCTACAATGAGCAGTTCTTC.

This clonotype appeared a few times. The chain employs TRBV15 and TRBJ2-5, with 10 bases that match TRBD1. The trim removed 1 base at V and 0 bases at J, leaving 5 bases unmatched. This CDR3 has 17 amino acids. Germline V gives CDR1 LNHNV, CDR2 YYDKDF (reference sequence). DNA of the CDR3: TGTGCCACCAGCAGAGGACAGGGGGCGAGACACCAAGAGACCCAGTACTTC. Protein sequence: CATSRGQGARHQETQYF.

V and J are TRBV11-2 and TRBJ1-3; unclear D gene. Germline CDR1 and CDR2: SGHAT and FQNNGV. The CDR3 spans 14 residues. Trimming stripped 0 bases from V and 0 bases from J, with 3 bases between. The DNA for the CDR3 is TGTGCCAGCAGCTTAGAGCACTCTGGAAACACCATATATTTT. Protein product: CASSLEHSGNTIYF.

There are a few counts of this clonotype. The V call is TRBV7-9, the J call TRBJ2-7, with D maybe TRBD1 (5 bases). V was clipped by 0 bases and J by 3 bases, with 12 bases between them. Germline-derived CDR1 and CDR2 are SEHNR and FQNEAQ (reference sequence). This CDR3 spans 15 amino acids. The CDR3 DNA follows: TGTGCCAGCAGCTTAGCGAATGGGGCCGTCTACGAGCAGTACTTC. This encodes CASSLANGAVYEQYF.